What follows are 29 T cell receptor beta chains derived from one specimen sequenced in a study of control samples from healthy donors and cancer patients. TCRdb's copy holds only in-frame clones and misses some; the assay was immunoSEQ multiplex PCR. The table records 120,000 or so clones, around 86% of them present only once. Sequenced material: blood. The receptor set was obtained from a man aged 40-50 years in good health.

V is TRBV12-3 or TRBV12-4 and J is TRBJ1-5; D unclear. This CDR3 is 13 amino acids long. V lost 5 bases, J lost 4 bases, and 9 bases lay in between. CDR3 sequence: CASSPSVNQPQHF. CDR3 bases: TGTGCCAGCAGTCCCTCGGTTAATCAGCCCCAGCATTTT.

This chain uses TRBV30 with TRBJ2-7; possible D gene TRBD1, 6 bases. Per germline, CDR1 GTSNPN and CDR2 SVGIG (reference sequence). Trimming took 4 bases from V and 2 from J, leaving 9 bases between them. CDR3 length: 12 residues. The CDR3 loop reads CAWTGQPYEQYF. CDR3 DNA: TGTGCCTGGACCGGACAGCCCTACGAGCAGTACTTC.

The chain recombines TRBV29-1 with TRBJ1-1; 8 bases line up with TRBD1. The CDR3 is made up of 15 amino acids. Trimming took 5 bases from V and 4 from J; bases not matched to a gene: 12. Per germline, CDR1 SQVTM and CDR2 ANQGSEA. CDR3 protein: CSVTAQGAIPTEAFF. The CDR3, as DNA: TGCAGCGTTACAGCGCAGGGGGCTATTCCCACTGAAGCTTTCTTT.

This clone showed up just once. V usage is TRBV7-9 and J usage is TRBJ1-6; D gene ambiguous. CDR3 length: 12 amino acids. Per germline, CDR1 SEHNR and CDR2 FQNEAQ (reference sequence). V was shortened by 6 bases and J by 4 bases, with 4 bases between the two germline ends. The CDR3 sequence is CASRGYNSPLHF. The CDR3, as DNA: TGTGCCAGCAGGGGGTATAATTCACCCCTCCACTTT.

This clone was observed a single time. The rearrangement uses TRBV4-1 and TRBJ2-2, with 11 bases matching TRBD2. With 3 bases clipped from V and 6 bases from J, the junction kept 6 bases outside the gene matches. CDR3 length: 16 residues. Germline values: CDR1 MGHRA, CDR2 YSYEKL. The DNA of the CDR3 is TGCGCCAGCAGCCAGTATAGCGGGGGGGCGGCCGGGGAGCTGTTTTTT. This translates into CASSQYSGGAAGELFF.

CDR3 DNA sequence: TGTGCCAGCAGCGACATGCGCGGCGATGGCTACACCTTC. This translates into CASSDMRGDGYTF. The chain links TRBV7-3 to TRBJ1-2; no firm D call. This CDR3 is 13 amino acids long. Germline CDR1 and CDR2: SGHTA and FQGTGA. V lost 5 bases, J lost 6 bases, and 13 bases lay in between.

Written as DNA, the CDR3 is TGCGCCAGCAGCCAGACCGGGACAGCAAATGAAAAACTGTTTTTT. Encoded protein: CASSQTGTANEKLFF. The V call is TRBV4-1, the J call TRBJ1-4; 7 bases fit TRBD1. From germline, CDR1 is MGHRA and CDR2 YSYEKL. Trimming took 3 bases from V and 5 from J; bases not matched to a gene: 6. The CDR3 contains 15 residues.

This rearrangement joins TRBV5-6 to TRBJ2-5; no firm D call. The V end was cut by 5 bases, the J end by 0 bases, with 14 bases between. This CDR3 contains 15 residues. CDR1 and CDR2 (germline): SGHDT, YYEEEE. CDR3 nucleotide sequence: TGTGCCAGCAGTACCGTAAGGGTCGACCAAGAGACCCAGTACTTC. Its protein is CASSTVRVDQETQYF.

This rearrangement joins TRBV19 to TRBJ2-7; D may be TRBD1 (8 bases). Per the germline V gene, CDR1 is LNHDA and CDR2 is SQIVND (reference sequence). V gave up 0 bases and J gave up 2 bases, with 14 bases separating them. This CDR3 has 16 amino acids. For the CDR3, the DNA is TGTGCCAGTAGTATAGAGGGGGGGACAGGAGCCTACGAGCAGTACTTC. It encodes CASSIEGGTGAYEQYF.

The V call is TRBV7-8, the J call TRBJ2-1, with a possible D match to TRBD2 (5 bases). Germline V gene lookup returns CDR1 SGHVS and CDR2 FQNEAQ. V lost 5 bases and J lost 0, with 11 bases in between. This CDR3 is 15 amino acids long. CDR3 amino acids: CASSDYDSSYNEQFF. The CDR3 bases are TGTGCCAGCAGCGACTATGATAGCTCCTACAATGAGCAGTTCTTC.

This clone appeared once. The chain has TRBV4-1 and TRBJ2-7, with TRBD2 matching 12 bases. This CDR3 region has 16 residues. CDR1 and CDR2 from the germline V gene are MGHRA and YSYEKL. Germline trimming cut 8 bases from V and 4 bases from J; bases unmatched to any gene: 12. In nucleotides, the CDR3 is TGCGCCAGCCGATCATCTAGCGGGGGGGCGGGGTACGAGCAGTACTTC. Amino acids: CASRSSSGGAGYEQYF.

The rearrangement joins TRBV6-5 to TRBJ2-7, with TRBD2 matching 8 bases. The germline gives CDR1 MNHEY, CDR2 SVGAGI. With 8 bases clipped from V and 3 bases from J, the junction kept 9 bases outside the gene matches. This CDR3 spans 14 amino acids. CDR3: CASLGGGHNYEQYF. In nucleotides, the CDR3 is TGTGCCAGCCTCGGCGGGGGGCATAACTACGAGCAGTACTTC.

This chain joins TRBV6-5 and TRBJ1-6; 8 bases are shared with TRBD1. The CDR3 is 15 residues long. J lost 6 bases, V lost 0 bases, and 1 base had no gene match. Germline V gene sequence: CDR1 MNHEY, CDR2 SVGAGI. The CDR3 bases are TGTGCCAGCAGTTACTCTGGACAGGGTAATTCACCCCTCCACTTT. Protein: CASSYSGQGNSPLHF.

CDR3 amino acids: CASSPQGATNSPLHF. DNA of the CDR3: TGTGCCAGCAGCCCGCAGGGGGCCACTAATTCACCCCTCCACTTT. The V gene is TRBV7-9, the J gene TRBJ1-6; 8 bases match TRBD1. The CDR3 is 15 amino acids. V was clipped by 5 bases and J by 6 bases; unmatched bases: 6. Germline V CDR1 and CDR2: SEHNR, FQNEAQ (reference sequence).

The chain couples TRBV6-4 to TRBJ2-3, with D possibly being TRBD2 (5 bases). This CDR3 contains 14 residues. The V gene lost 4 bases and the J gene lost 4 bases, with 12 bases spanning the gap. Germline V gene data show CDR1 as MRHNA and CDR2 as SNTAGT. The CDR3 DNA follows: TGTGCCAGCAGTGTCTCAGTCGGGGCAGATACGCAGTATTTT. It encodes CASSVSVGADTQYF.

This clone was seen a single time. This rearrangement joins TRBV7-9 to TRBJ2-3; 14 nucleotides line up with TRBD2. Per the germline V gene, CDR1 is SEHNR and CDR2 is FQNEAQ (reference sequence). V lost 5 bases, J lost 3 bases, and 4 bases stayed unmatched. The CDR3 totals 16 residues. The CDR3 coding sequence is TGTGCCAGCAGCCGACTAGCGGGGGGGCGAACAGATACGCAGTATTTT. This translates into CASSRLAGGRTDTQYF.

The DNA for the CDR3 is TGTGCCAGCAGTTTAAACCCTCTCCTTATTAACACCGGGGAGCTGTTTTTT. Protein sequence: CASSLNPLLINTGELFF. The chain couples TRBV27 to TRBJ2-2, with unresolved D. Germline V gene data show CDR1 as MNHEY and CDR2 as SMNVEV (reference sequence). Deletions cut 2 bases from V and 2 bases from J, with 15 bases between. The CDR3 length is 17 residues.

The chain joins TRBV7-2 to TRBJ1-2, with TRBD1 as a possible D gene (6 bases). The CDR3 runs 13 residues. V was trimmed by 1 base and J by 7 bases, leaving 10 bases between them. Germline V CDR1 and CDR2: SGHTA, FQGNSA. CDR3 sequence reads: CASSLVGGRGYTF. The CDR3 coding sequence is TGTGCCAGCAGCTTAGTGGGGGGGCGTGGCTACACCTTC. The whole variable domain, remainder taken from reference TRBV7-2 and TRBJ1-2, is GAGVSQSPSNKVTEKGKDVELRCDPISGHTALYWYRQSLGQGLEFLIYFQGNSAPDKSGLPSDRFSAERTGGSVSTLTIQRTQQEDSAVYLCASSLVGGRGYTFGSGTRLTVV.

The chain employs TRBV30 and TRBJ1-1, with D perhaps matching TRBD1 (6 bases). V was pared by 5 bases and J by 0 bases, with 13 bases between. The length of the CDR3 is 14 residues. Looked up from germline, CDR1 is GTSNPN and CDR2 is SVGIG (reference sequence). In nucleotides, the CDR3 is TGTGCCTGGGCCAGGACAGCCATGAACACTGAAGCTTTCTTT. This gives the protein CAWARTAMNTEAFF.

The rearrangement uses TRBV30 and TRBJ1-1; no definite D call. The CDR3 sequence is 13 residues long. The V end lost 4 bases, the J end lost 1 base, and 10 bases lay between the germline ends. In germline, CDR1 is GTSNPN, CDR2 SVGIG (reference sequence). CDR3 protein: CAWNETPNTEAFF. For the CDR3, the DNA is TGTGCCTGGAATGAGACGCCGAACACTGAAGCTTTCTTT.

This chain links TRBV14 with TRBJ1-6, with D tentatively TRBD1 (6 bases). The V gene's germline CDR1 is SGHDN and CDR2 FVKESK. Trimming left V 2 bases short and J 7 bases short, with 9 bases between. The CDR3 sequence is 14 residues long. DNA for the CDR3: TGTGCCAGCAGCCAACGGGGGGCAAATTCACCCCTCCACTTT. Translated: CASSQRGANSPLHF.

The chain combines TRBV30 with TRBJ1-3; perhaps TRBD1 as D (5 bases). Germline CDR1 is GTSNPN and CDR2 is SVGIG (reference sequence). The CDR3 consists of 12 residues. V was clipped by 5 bases and J by 4 bases, with 9 bases between them. In DNA, the CDR3 is TGTGCCTGGGGGAACAGGGGAAACACCATATATTTT. Amino acids: CAWGNRGNTIYF.

The chain combines TRBV19 with TRBJ1-1; TRBD1 is a possible D gene (6 bases). V lost 5 bases and J 1 base, leaving 8 bases between the germline ends. CDR1 is LNHDA, CDR2 SQIVND, per germline (reference sequence). The CDR3 consists of 13 residues. The CDR3 sequence is CASSSQGNTEAFF. CDR3 nucleotide sequence: TGTGCCAGTAGTTCACAGGGGAACACTGAAGCTTTCTTT. The variable domain in full, with the rest retrieved from reference TRBV19 and TRBJ1-1, is DGGITQSPKYLFRKEGQNVTLSCEQNLNHDAMYWYRQDPGQGLRLIYYSQIVNDFQKGDIAEGYSVSREKKESFPLTVTSAQKNPTAFYLCASSSQGNTEAFFGQGTRLTVV.

This chain uses TRBV11-2 with TRBJ1-2, with D unresolved. The CDR3 spans 12 residues. Germline V CDR1 and CDR2: SGHAT, FQNNGV. The V end lost 1 base, the J end lost 7 bases, and 7 bases lay between the germline ends. The CDR3 reads CASSLGLGGYTF. The CDR3 DNA reads TGTGCCAGCAGCTTAGGGCTAGGTGGCTACACCTTC. Using reference TRBV11-2 and TRBJ1-2 for the parts outside the CDR3, the full variable domain is EAGVAQSPRYKIIEKRQSVAFWCNPISGHATLYWYQQILGQGPKLLIQFQNNGVVDDSQLPKDRFSAERLKGVDSTLKIQPAKLEDSAVYLCASSLGLGGYTFGSGTRLTVV.

This chain links TRBV20-1 with TRBJ2-3; D remains ambiguous. This CDR3 is 15 amino acids long. Germline V gene lookup returns CDR1 DFQATT and CDR2 SNEGSKA (reference sequence). Trimming took 3 bases from V and 4 from J, leaving 17 bases between them. Here the CDR3 reads CSASGVQRTSDTQYF. Written as DNA, the CDR3 is TGCAGTGCTAGTGGGGTACAGCGTACCTCAGATACGCAGTATTTT.

This clone was detected only once. The V call is TRBV25-1, the J call TRBJ2-3, with 8 bases that match TRBD1. This CDR3 spans 14 amino acids. V shed 4 bases and J 3 bases; nucleotides not matched to a gene: 3. Germline CDR1 is MGHDK and CDR2 is SYGVNS. The CDR3 coding sequence is TGTGCCAGCAGTGCGGACAGGGTTACAGATACGCAGTATTTT. This gives the protein CASSADRVTDTQYF.

This clone came up once. The chain has TRBV14 and TRBJ2-7; D is possibly TRBD1 (6 bases). Per the germline V gene, CDR1 is SGHDN and CDR2 is FVKESK. The CDR3 extends over 15 amino acids. V was shortened by 4 bases and J by 6 bases, with 19 bases between the two germline ends. CDR3 sequence reads: CASSLQRDKVPEQYF. CDR3 in DNA: TGTGCCAGCAGCCTTCAACGGGACAAAGTACCCGAGCAGTACTTC.

V usage is TRBV2 and J usage is TRBJ2-3; 7 nucleotides line up with TRBD1. The germline gives CDR1 SNHLY, CDR2 FYNNEI. With 10 bases clipped from V and 2 bases from J, the junction kept 12 bases outside the gene matches. This CDR3 is built from 15 residues. CDR3 sequence reads: CANAIQGWVTDTQYF. CDR3 nucleotide sequence: TGTGCCAACGCGATACAGGGGTGGGTCACAGATACGCAGTATTTT. The whole variable domain, remainder taken from reference TRBV2 and TRBJ2-3, is EPEVTQTPSHQVTQMGQEVILRCVPISNHLYFYWYRQILGQKVEFLVSFYNNEISEKSEIFDDQFSVERPDGSNFTLKIRSTKLEDSAMYFCANAIQGWVTDTQYFGPGTRLTVL.

This chain connects TRBV9 to TRBJ1-2, with TRBD1 matching 9 bases. The CDR3 loop spans 15 amino acids. Germline loops: CDR1 SGDLS, CDR2 YYNGEE. The junction had 10 bases not matched to a gene; V was cut back by 3 bases and J by 7 bases. Written as DNA, the CDR3 is TGTGCCAGCAGCGAATGGGGGACAGGGACGTTTGGCTACACCTTC. Amino acids: CASSEWGTGTFGYTF. Supplemented by reference TRBV9 and TRBJ1-2, the full variable domain reads DSGVTQTPKHLITATGQRVTLRCSPRSGDLSVYWYQQSLDQGLQFLIQYYNGEERAKGNILERFSAQQFPDLHSELNLSSLELGDSALYFCASSEWGTGTFGYTFGSGTRLTVV.